The 8 T cell receptor beta chains in this list originate from one sample, sequenced in a study of blood T cells in healthy people across ages. Then a second PCR, running roughly 7 to 11 cycles, was carried out with a sample-barcoded 5' primer and a J-beta primer mix. TCRdb passed the 5' RACE reads through MiXCR, listing each CDR3 protein once. Altogether more than 600,000 distinct CDR3 sequences are present, roughly 25% being singletons, with the ten largest covering under 10%. This same sample was also part of a study on T cells of mothers and their children.

Sequencing input: blood. The receptors shown here come from a boy younger than 18 in good health.

This clonotype turned up a few times. At one end the junction does not follow the germline gene, possibly because of a read error. The chain recombines TRBV7-7 with TRBJ2-3; the D call may be TRBD1 or TRBD2 (6 bases each). The CDR3 contains 15 residues. From germline, CDR1 is SSHAT and CDR2 FNYEAQ (reference sequence). The CDR3: CASSPTWGATDTQYF. The CDR3 nucleotides read TGTGCTAGCAGTCCTACTTGGGGGGCGACAGATACGCAGTATTTT.

The chain joins TRBV28 to TRBJ1-5, with D tentatively TRBD1 (6 bases). Trimming took 5 bases from V and 6 from J, leaving 17 bases between them. The CDR3 totals 15 residues. CDR1 and CDR2 from the germline V gene are MDHEN and SYDVKM. The CDR3 DNA is TGTGCCAGCAGTACTACTGCGGGGGCGGGTCAGCCCCAGCATTTT. It encodes CASSTTAGAGQPQHF.

The chain has TRBV12-3 or TRBV12-4 and TRBJ1-1; D is unclear. This CDR3 comprises 16 residues. Trimming shortened V by 6 bases and J by 1 base, and 18 bases separated the two germline ends. The CDR3 coding sequence is TGTGCCAGCAGCCCCCGGGCCTCAACGTCGAACACTGAAGCTTTCTTT. Its translation: CASSPRASTSNTEAFF.

This chain joins TRBV5-6 and TRBJ2-7, with D maybe TRBD1 (5 bases). The CDR3 runs to 13 residues. Germline CDR1 reads SGHDT; CDR2 reads YYEEEE. Trimming stripped 1 base from V and 3 bases from J, with 8 bases between. The CDR3 nucleotides read TGTGCCAGCAGCTTGTTCCAGGGCTACGAGCAGTACTTC. This gives the protein CASSLFQGYEQYF.

In this sample, this clonotype turned up a few times. The chain recombines TRBV19 with TRBJ2-5, with D possibly matching TRBD1 (6 bases). V dropped 6 bases and J dropped 4 bases, with 15 bases sitting between them. Germline CDR1 reads LNHDA; CDR2 reads SQIVND (reference sequence). This CDR3 is 14 amino acids long. The chain's CDR3 is CASSTDRRRETQYF. CDR3 in DNA: TGTGCCAGTAGCACTGACAGGAGACGAGAGACCCAGTACTTC. Looking up the rest from reference TRBV19 and TRBJ2-5 gives the full variable domain: DGGITQSPKYLFRKEGQNVTLSCEQNLNHDAMYWYRQDPGQGLRLIYYSQIVNDFQKGDIAEGYSVSREKKESFPLTVTSAQKNPTAFYLCASSTDRRRETQYFGPGTRLLVL.

This clonotype was seen a handful of times. The rearrangement uses TRBV7-8 and TRBJ1-2; maybe TRBD1 (5 bases). This CDR3 has 15 amino acids. Germline-derived CDR1 and CDR2 are SGHVS and FQNEAQ. Trimming took 5 bases from V and 4 from J, leaving 17 bases between them. The CDR3: CASSPPGVDGYGYTF. The CDR3 region has the DNA TGTGCCAGCAGCCCGCCGGGGGTAGACGGCTATGGCTACACCTTC. Looking up the rest from reference TRBV7-8 and TRBJ1-2 gives the full variable domain: GAGVSQSPRYKVAKRGQDVALRCDPISGHVSLFWYQQALGQGPEFLTYFQNEAQLDKSGLPSDRFFAERPEGSVSTLKIQRTQQEDSAVYLCASSPPGVDGYGYTFGSGTRLTVV.

This clonotype was detected only a few times. Its ends do not fully match the called genes, so a read error is possible. The chain combines TRBV29-1 with TRBJ1-2; D gene ambiguous. The CDR3 has 13 residues. Germline assignment: CDR1 SQVTM and CDR2 ANQGSEA. The CDR3 DNA is TGCAGCGTTCTAGGCGTGTCGAACTATGGCCACACCTTC. Amino acid sequence: CSVLGVSNYGHTF.

The table lists this clonotype with a few counts. The chain has TRBV29-1 and TRBJ1-1, with TRBD1 as a possible D gene (6 bases). The CDR3 is 14 residues long. V lost 5 bases to trimming and J lost 1 base, with 14 bases between them. CDR1 is SQVTM, CDR2 ANQGSEA, per germline. The CDR3 DNA is TGCAGCGTTTATTACAGGGCCCAGAACACTGAAGCTTTCTTT. Translation: CSVYYRAQNTEAFF. Supplemented by reference TRBV29-1 and TRBJ1-1, the full variable domain reads SAVISQKPSRDICQRGTSLTIQCQVDSQVTMMFWYRQQPGQSLTLIATANQGSEATYESGFVIDKFPISRPNLTFSTLTVSNMSPEDSSIYLCSVYYRAQNTEAFFGQGTRLTVV.